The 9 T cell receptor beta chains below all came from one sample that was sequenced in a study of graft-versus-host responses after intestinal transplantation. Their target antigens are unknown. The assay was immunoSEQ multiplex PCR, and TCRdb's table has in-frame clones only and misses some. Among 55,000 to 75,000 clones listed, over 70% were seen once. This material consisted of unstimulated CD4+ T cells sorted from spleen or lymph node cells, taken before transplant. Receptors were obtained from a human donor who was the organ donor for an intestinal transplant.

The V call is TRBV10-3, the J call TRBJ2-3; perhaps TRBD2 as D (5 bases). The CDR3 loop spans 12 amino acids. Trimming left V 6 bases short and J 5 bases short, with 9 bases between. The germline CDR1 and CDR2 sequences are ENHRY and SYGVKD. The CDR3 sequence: CAISPEGDTQYF. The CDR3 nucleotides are TGTGCCATCAGCCCTGAGGGAGATACGCAGTATTTT.

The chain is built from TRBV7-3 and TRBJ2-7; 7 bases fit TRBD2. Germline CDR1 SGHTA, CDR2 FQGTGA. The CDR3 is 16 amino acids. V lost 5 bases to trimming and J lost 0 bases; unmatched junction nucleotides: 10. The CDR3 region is CASSRRTGGPSYEQYV. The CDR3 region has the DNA TGTGCCAGCAGCAGAAGGACGGGGGGACCCTCCTACGAGCAGTACGTC.

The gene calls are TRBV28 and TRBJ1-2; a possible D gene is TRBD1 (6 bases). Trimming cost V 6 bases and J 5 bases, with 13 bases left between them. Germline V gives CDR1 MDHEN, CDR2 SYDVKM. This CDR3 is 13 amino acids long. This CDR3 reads CASRTGYQYGYTF. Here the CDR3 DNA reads TGTGCCAGCAGAACAGGGTATCAGTATGGCTACACCTTC.

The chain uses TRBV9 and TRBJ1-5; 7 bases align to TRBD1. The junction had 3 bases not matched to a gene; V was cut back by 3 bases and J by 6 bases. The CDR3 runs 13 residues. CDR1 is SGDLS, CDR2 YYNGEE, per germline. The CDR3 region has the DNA TGTGCCAGCAGCGCGACAGGGATTCAGCCCCAGCATTTT. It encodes CASSATGIQPQHF.

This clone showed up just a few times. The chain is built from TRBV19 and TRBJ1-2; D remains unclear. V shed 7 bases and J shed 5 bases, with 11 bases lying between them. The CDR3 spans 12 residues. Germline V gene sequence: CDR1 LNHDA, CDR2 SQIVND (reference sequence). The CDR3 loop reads CASISGDYGYTF. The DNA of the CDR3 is TGTGCCAGTATATCGGGAGATTATGGCTACACCTTC.

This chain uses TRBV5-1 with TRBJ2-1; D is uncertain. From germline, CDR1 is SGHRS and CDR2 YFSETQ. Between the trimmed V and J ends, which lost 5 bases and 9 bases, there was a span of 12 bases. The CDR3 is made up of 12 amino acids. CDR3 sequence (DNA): TGCGCCAGCAGTCACGGGTTGAGTGAGCAGTTCTTC. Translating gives CASSHGLSEQFF.

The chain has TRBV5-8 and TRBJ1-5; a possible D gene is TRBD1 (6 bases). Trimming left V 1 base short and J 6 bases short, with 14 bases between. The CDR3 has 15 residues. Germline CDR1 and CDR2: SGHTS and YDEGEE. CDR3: CASSLLPAGVQPQHF. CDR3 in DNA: TGTGCCAGCAGCTTGTTACCGGCAGGGGTTCAGCCCCAGCATTTT.

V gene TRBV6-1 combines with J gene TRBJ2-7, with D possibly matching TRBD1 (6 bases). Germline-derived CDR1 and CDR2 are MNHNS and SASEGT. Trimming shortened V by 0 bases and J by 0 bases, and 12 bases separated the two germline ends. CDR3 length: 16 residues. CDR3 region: CASSEAGGLSSYEQYV. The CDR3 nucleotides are TGTGCCAGCAGTGAAGCTGGGGGCCTGAGCTCCTACGAGCAGTACGTC.

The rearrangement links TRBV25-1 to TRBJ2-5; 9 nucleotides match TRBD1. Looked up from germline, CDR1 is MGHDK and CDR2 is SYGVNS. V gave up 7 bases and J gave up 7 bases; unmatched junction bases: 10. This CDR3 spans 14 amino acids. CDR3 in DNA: TGTGCCAGCAAGTACGGGACAGGGATGGGGACCCAGTACTTC. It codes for CASKYGTGMGTQYF.